The TCR beta chain under discussion was sequenced for a study of spatial heterogeneity in lung cancer. Study context: The donor population consisted of more than 55 patients with untreated, early-stage non-small cell lung cancer. Regarding the study as a whole: The appearance of ubiquitous expanded tumor TCRs in blood was greater at resection than follow-up.

In TCRdb, the 5' RACE reads were re-called with MiXCR into one record per CDR3 protein. The data hold about 120,000 distinct CDR3 sequences, with 9.5% to 15% observed a single time. This clonotype was seen more than once but under ten times. The target antigen is unknown. Per germline, CDR1 MNHEY and CDR2 SMNVEV (reference sequence). J lost 7 bases, V lost 3 bases, and 6 bases had no gene match. The CDR3 consists of 15 residues. Time point reported: blood at routine non-recurrence follow-up after resection. Whole RNA obtained from tumor, nontumor lung or frozen PBMC underwent sequencing without sorting.

This sequence joins TRBV27 and TRBJ2-2; 9 bases align to TRBD2. The sequence came from a male donor with early-stage non-small cell lung cancer. Here the sequenced sample was PBMCs, taken at follow-up. The CDR3 is CASSLAGGPNGELFF. Written as DNA, the CDR3 is TGTGCCAGCAGTTTGGCGGGGGGGCCTAACGGGGAGCTGTTTTTT.